Following are 7 T cell receptor beta chains from one sample sequenced in a study of cytomegalovirus exposure and HLA in healthy donors (dated by TCRdb to about 2017). Libraries were built with the immunoSEQ multiplex PCR assay. The multiplex PCR relied on a mix of 60 forward primers for TCR Vbeta segments and 13 reverse primers for TCR Jbeta segments. The table comes from immuneACCESS by way of TCRdb, which keeps in-frame sequences with V and J called. Part of the clones is missing from these tables; in studies checked, under half for an unresolved V gene and the rest for unknown reasons. This sample comprises under 130,000 clones, roughly 73% of them detected only once. The top ten constitute roughly 9.2% of the sample. Sequences were obtained from PBMCs. Every receptor here comes from a woman aged 35 to 49 in good health and CMV-seropositive.

Notes on this clone: At one end, the junction sequence differs from germline, possibly due to a read error. The rearrangement uses TRBV4-3 and TRBJ1-4; 9 bases align to TRBD1. Germline lookup yields CDR1 LGHNA and CDR2 YSLEER. The CDR3 is 17 residues long. CDR3 region: CASSQLTGGAAKEKLFF. The CDR3 DNA follows: TGCGCCAGCAGCCAGTTAACAGGGGGCGCGGCTAAAGAAAAACTGTTTTTT.

V gene TRBV7-9 combines with J gene TRBJ1-1; no clear D gene. The CDR3 length is 11 residues. V lost 2 bases, J lost 7 bases, and 5 bases lay in between. CDR1 is SEHNR, CDR2 FQNEAQ, per germline (reference sequence). CDR3 DNA sequence: TGTGCCAGCAGCTTACCCTTTGAAGCTTTCTTT. This encodes CASSLPFEAFF.

The rearrangement joins TRBV5-4 to TRBJ2-1; perhaps TRBD1 as D (5 bases). In germline, CDR1 is SGHNT, CDR2 YYREEE (reference sequence). V lost 1 base and J lost 1, with 12 bases in between. There are 16 residues in the CDR3. CDR3 sequence: CASSLLQGSSYNEQFF. CDR3 DNA: TGTGCCAGCAGCTTGCTGCAGGGATCGTCCTACAATGAGCAGTTCTTC.

Comments on this clone: Other nucleotide sequences from this sample produce the same CDR3. The gene calls are TRBV28 and TRBJ1-5; tentative D call: TRBD1 (5 bases). Germline V gene lookup returns CDR1 MDHEN and CDR2 SYDVKM. V gave up 4 bases and J gave up 0 bases, with 13 bases separating them. This CDR3 has 16 residues. As DNA, the CDR3 is TGTGCCAGCAGTTGGAAGACAGATAATAGCAATCAGCCCCAGCATTTT. Encoded protein: CASSWKTDNSNQPQHF.

CDR3: CASSPGGLFNEQFF. The CDR3 coding sequence is TGTGCCAGCTCACCCGGCGGCTTATTCAATGAGCAGTTCTTC. The genes are TRBV18 and TRBJ2-1; no firm D call. Trimming shortened V by 3 bases and J by 6 bases, and 12 bases separated the two germline ends. Germline lookup yields CDR1 KGHSH and CDR2 LQKENI. This CDR3 is 14 amino acids long.

V is TRBV19 and J is TRBJ1-5; TRBD1 is a possible D gene (5 bases). Deletions cut 2 bases from V and 6 bases from J, with 17 bases between. Per the germline V gene, CDR1 is LNHDA and CDR2 is SQIVND (reference sequence). This CDR3 comprises 16 residues. CDR3 amino acids: CASSISPGTFGQPQHF. CDR3 DNA sequence: TGTGCCAGTAGTATATCCCCGGGGACTTTTGGTCAGCCCCAGCATTTT.

The chain carries TRBV6-1 and TRBJ2-1, with 9 positions matching TRBD2. V lost 4 bases to trimming and J lost 8 bases; unmatched junction nucleotides: 9. The CDR3 has 15 amino acids. In germline, CDR1 is MNHNS, CDR2 SASEGT. For the CDR3, the DNA is TGTGCCAGCAGTGGGCTTGGGCGGGAGGGCTATGAGCAGTTCTTC. Amino acid sequence: CASSGLGREGYEQFF.